This T cell receptor beta chain was identified in a study of cytomegalovirus exposure and HLA in healthy donors. Study-wide points: In a later analysis, HLA-associated beta chains showed higher expansion and lower generation probabilities than comparable chains. For most TCR beta V segments, an earlier analysis put the productive rate at about 90% or about 30% of the time. Several V segments, TRBV6-2 and TRBV6-3 among them, could not be told apart and were dropped. A later analysis reported that several of the most significant clusters appeared to be linked to common viral pathogens, among them Epstein-Barr virus.

The PCR ran on 60 Vbeta and 13 Jbeta primers. The data were produced by immunoSEQ multiplex PCR, yet TCRdb's version contains in-frame clones alone and is incomplete. Here the sample spans roughly 90,000 clones, 75% to 90% being singletons. In regard to this clone: The antigen is not known.

The CDR3 consists of 14 residues. In germline, CDR1 is KGHSH, CDR2 LQKENI. V shed 8 bases and J 7 bases; nucleotides not matched to a gene: 11. The receptor was derived from a man in his late teens or twenties in good health and CMV-seronegative. The sequenced sample consisted of PBMCs. The chain joins TRBV18 to TRBJ1-2; 9 positions agree with TRBD1. The CDR3: CASNLRGQGSGYTF. CDR3 coding DNA: TGTGCCAGCAACCTCCGGGGACAGGGCTCTGGCTACACCTTC.